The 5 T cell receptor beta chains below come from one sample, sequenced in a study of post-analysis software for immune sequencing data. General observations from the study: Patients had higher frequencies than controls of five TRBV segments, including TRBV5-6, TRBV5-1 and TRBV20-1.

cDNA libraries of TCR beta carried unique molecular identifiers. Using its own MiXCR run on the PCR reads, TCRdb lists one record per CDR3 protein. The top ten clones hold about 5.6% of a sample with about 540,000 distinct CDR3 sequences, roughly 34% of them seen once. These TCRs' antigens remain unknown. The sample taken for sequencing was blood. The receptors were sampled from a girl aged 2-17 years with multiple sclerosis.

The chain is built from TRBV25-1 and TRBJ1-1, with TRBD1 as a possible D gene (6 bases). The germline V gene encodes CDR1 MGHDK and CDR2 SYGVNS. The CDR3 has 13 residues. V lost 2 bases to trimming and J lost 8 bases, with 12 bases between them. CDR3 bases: TGTGCCAGCAGTGAAGGACAGCGTGGAGAAGCTTTCTTT. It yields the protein CASSEGQRGEAFF.

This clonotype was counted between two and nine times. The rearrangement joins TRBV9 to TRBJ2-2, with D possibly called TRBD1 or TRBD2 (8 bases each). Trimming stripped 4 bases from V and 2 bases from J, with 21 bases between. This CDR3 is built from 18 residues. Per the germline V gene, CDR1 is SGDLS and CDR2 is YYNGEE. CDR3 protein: CASSPRTGRGANTGELFF. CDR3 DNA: TGTGCCAGCAGCCCACGGACAGGGCGGGGGGCTAACACCGGGGAGCTGTTTTTT.

For the CDR3, the DNA is TGTGCCATCAGGGGGCAACTAGATAGCACAGATACGCAGTATTTT. As protein: CAIRGQLDSTDTQYF. The chain links TRBV7-8 to TRBJ2-3, with 8 bases lining up with TRBD1. The CDR3 loop spans 15 amino acids. Losses at the gene ends were 10 bases for V and 0 bases for J; bases not matched to a gene: 9. The germline V gene encodes CDR1 SGHVS and CDR2 FQNEAQ.

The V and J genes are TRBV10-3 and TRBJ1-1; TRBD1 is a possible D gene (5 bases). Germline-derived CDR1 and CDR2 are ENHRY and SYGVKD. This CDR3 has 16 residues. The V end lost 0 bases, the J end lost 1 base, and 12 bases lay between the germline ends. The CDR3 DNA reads TGTGCCATCAGTGAGTCGTGGGGACCTAGGAACACTGAAGCTTTCTTT. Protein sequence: CAISESWGPRNTEAFF.

The CDR3 spells CASSLEDTSNEKLFF. The CDR3, as DNA: TGTGCCAGCAGTTTAGAGGACACTTCAAATGAAAAACTGTTTTTT. The chain uses TRBV12-3 or TRBV12-4 and TRBJ1-4; D perhaps matches TRBD1 (5 bases). Trimming left V 1 base short and J 5 bases short, with 11 bases between. This CDR3 spans 15 amino acids.